This T cell receptor (beta chain) was captured by sequencing in a study of blood T cells in healthy people across ages. A second PCR, run for about 7 to 11 cycles, used a sample-barcoded 5' primer plus a J-beta primer mix. TCRdb re-derived calls from the 5' RACE reads in MiXCR, one entry per CDR3 protein. Of roughly 1.6 million distinct CDR3 sequences listed, approximately 32% were seen once; the top ten hold around 11%. Germline lookup yields CDR1 SGHRS and CDR2 YFSETQ. Trimming at V came to 4 bases and at J to 3 bases, leaving 7 bases not matched to a gene. This CDR3 spans 15 amino acids. The sample taken for sequencing was blood. The J gene is TRBJ2-5, the V gene TRBV5-1, with 9 bases fitting TRBD1. This sequence was found in a woman in her twenties or thirties in good health. CDR3 nucleotide sequence: TGCGCCAGCAGCCCCTGGGGACAGGGCAAAGAGACCCAGTACTTC. Translated, it gives CASSPWGQGKETQYF.